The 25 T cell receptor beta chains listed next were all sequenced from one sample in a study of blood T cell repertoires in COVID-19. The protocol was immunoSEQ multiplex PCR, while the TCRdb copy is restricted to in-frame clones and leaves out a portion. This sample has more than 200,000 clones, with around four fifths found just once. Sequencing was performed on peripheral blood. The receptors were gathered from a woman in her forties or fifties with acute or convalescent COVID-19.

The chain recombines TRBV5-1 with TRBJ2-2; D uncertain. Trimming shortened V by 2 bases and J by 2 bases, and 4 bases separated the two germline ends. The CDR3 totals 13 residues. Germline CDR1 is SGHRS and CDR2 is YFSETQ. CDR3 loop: CASSFYNTGELFF. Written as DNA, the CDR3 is TGCGCCAGCAGCTTTTATAACACCGGGGAGCTGTTTTTT.

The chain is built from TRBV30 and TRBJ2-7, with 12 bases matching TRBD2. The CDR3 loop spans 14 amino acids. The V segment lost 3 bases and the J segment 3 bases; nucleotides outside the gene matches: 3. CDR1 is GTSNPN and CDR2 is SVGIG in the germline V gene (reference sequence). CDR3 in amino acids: CAWSSTSGSYEQYF. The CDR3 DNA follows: TGTGCCTGGAGCTCGACTAGCGGGAGCTACGAGCAGTACTTC.

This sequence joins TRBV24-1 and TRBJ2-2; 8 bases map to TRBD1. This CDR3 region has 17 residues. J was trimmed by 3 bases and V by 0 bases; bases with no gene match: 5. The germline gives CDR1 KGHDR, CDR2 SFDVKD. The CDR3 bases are TGTGCCACCAGTGATTTGTTCCAGGGGGCGGACACCGGGGAGCTGTTTTTT. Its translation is CATSDLFQGADTGELFF.

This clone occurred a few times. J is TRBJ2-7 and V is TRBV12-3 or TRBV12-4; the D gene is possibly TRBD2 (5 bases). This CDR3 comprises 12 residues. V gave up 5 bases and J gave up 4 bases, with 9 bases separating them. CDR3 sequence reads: CASSRGQYEQYF. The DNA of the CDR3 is TGTGCCAGCAGTCGGGGTCAGTACGAGCAGTACTTC.

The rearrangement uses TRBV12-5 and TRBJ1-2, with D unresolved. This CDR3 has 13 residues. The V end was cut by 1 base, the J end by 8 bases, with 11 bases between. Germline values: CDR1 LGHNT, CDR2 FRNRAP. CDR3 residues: CASGLGQAKGYTF. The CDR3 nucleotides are TGTGCTAGTGGTTTGGGACAAGCTAAAGGCTACACCTTC.

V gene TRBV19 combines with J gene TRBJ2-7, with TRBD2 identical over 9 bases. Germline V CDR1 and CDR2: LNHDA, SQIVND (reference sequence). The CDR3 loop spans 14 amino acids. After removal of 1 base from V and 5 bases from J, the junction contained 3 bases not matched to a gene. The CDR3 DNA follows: TGTGCCAGTAGTATAGCCGCGGGAGGGAACGAGCAGTACTTC. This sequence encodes CASSIAAGGNEQYF.

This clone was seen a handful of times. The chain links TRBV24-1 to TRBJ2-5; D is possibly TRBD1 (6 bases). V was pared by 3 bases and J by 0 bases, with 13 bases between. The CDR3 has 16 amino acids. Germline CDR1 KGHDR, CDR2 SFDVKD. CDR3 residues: CATSDAITGNQETQYF. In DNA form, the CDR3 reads TGTGCCACCAGTGATGCCATTACAGGGAACCAAGAGACCCAGTACTTC.

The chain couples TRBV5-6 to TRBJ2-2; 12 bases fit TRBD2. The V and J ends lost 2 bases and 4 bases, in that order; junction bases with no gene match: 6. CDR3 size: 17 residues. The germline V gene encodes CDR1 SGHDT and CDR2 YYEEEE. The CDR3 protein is CASSLPTSGSGTGELFF. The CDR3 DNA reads TGTGCCAGCAGCTTACCGACTAGCGGGAGTGGCACCGGGGAGCTGTTTTTT.

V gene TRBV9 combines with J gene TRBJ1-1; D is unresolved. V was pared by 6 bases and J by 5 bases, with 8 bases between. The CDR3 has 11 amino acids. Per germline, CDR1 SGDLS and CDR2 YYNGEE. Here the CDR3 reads CASTRLTEAFF. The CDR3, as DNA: TGTGCCAGCACGAGGTTGACTGAAGCTTTCTTT. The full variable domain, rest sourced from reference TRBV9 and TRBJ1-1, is DSGVTQTPKHLITATGQRVTLRCSPRSGDLSVYWYQQSLDQGLQFLIQYYNGEERAKGNILERFSAQQFPDLHSELNLSSLELGDSALYFCASTRLTEAFFGQGTRLTVV.

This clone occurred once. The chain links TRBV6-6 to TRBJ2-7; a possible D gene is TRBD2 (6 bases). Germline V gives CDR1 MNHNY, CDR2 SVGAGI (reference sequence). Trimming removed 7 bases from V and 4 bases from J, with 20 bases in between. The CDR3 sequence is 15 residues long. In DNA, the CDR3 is TGTGCCAGCACCCACCGCGGGACTCTCGCTTACGAGCAGTACTTC. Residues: CASTHRGTLAYEQYF.

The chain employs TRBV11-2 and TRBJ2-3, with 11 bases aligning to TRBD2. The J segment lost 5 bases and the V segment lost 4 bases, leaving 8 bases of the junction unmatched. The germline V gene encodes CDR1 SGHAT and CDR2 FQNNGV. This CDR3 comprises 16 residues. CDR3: CASSSLSGRGVDTQYF. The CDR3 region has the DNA TGTGCCAGCAGCTCCCTTAGCGGGAGGGGGGTAGATACGCAGTATTTT.

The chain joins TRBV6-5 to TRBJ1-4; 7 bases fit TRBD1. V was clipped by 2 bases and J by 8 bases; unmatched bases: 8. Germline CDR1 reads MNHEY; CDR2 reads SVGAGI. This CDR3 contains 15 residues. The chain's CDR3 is CASSYTTGQLEKLFF. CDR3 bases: TGTGCCAGCAGTTACACGACAGGGCAGTTGGAAAAACTGTTTTTT.

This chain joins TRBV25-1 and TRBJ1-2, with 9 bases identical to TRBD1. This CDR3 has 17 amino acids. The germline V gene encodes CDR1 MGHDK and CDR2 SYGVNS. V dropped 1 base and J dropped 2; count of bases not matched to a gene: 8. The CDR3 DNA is TGTGCCAGCAGTGAATCCGCGGACAGGGGAGGAAACTATGGCTACACCTTC. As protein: CASSESADRGGNYGYTF.

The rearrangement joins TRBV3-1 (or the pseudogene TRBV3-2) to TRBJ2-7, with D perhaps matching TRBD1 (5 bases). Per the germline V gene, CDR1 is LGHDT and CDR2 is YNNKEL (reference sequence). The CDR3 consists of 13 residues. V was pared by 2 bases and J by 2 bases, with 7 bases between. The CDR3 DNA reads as TGTGCCAGCAGCCAATCAGGGCCCTACGAGCAGTACTTC. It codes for CASSQSGPYEQYF.

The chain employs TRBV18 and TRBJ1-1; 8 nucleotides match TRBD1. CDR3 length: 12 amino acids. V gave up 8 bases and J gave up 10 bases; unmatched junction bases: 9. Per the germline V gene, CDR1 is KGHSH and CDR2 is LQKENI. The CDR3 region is CASQGQGSRAFF. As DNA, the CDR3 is TGTGCCAGCCAAGGACAGGGTAGTCGAGCTTTCTTT.

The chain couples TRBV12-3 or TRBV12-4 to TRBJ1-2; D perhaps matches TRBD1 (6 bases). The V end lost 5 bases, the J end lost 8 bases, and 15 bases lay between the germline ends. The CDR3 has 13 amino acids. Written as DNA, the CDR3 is TGTGCCAGCAGTCAAACAGGGTTAGGAGGCTACACCTTC. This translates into CASSQTGLGGYTF.

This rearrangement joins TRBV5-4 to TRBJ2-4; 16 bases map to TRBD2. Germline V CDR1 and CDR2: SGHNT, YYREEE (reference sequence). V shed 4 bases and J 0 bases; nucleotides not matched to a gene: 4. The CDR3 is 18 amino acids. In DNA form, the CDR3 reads TGTGCCAGCAGCCAGGGACTAGCGGGGGGGCTAGCCAAAAACATTCAGTACTTC. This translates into CASSQGLAGGLAKNIQYF.

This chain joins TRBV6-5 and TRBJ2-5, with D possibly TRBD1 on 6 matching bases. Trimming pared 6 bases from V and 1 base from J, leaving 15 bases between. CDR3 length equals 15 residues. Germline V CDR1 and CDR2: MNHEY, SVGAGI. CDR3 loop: CASSALWDTQETQYF. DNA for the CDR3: TGTGCCAGCAGCGCGTTGTGGGACACCCAAGAGACCCAGTACTTC.

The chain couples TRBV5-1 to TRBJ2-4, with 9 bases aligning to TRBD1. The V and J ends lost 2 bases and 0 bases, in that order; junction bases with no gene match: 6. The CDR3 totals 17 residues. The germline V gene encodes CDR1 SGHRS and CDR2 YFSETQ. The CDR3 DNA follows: TGCGCCAGCAGCTTAAAGACAGGGGGGACAGCCAAAAACATTCAGTACTTC. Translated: CASSLKTGGTAKNIQYF.

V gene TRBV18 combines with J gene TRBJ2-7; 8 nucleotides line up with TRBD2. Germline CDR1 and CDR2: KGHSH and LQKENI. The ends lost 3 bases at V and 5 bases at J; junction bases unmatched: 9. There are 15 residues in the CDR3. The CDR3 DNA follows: TGTGCCAGCTCACCCGGACAAGCGGGAGTCAACGAGCAGTACTTC. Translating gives CASSPGQAGVNEQYF. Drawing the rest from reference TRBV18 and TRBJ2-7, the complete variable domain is NAGVMQNPRHLVRRRGQEARLRCSPMKGHSHVYWYRQLPEEGLKFMVYLQKENIIDESGMPKERFSAEFPKEGPSILRIQQVVRGDSAAYFCASSPGQAGVNEQYFGPGTRLTVT.

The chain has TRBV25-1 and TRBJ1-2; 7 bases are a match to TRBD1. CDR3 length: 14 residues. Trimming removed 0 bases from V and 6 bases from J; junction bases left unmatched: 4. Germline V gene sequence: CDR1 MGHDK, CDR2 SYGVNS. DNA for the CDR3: TGTGCCAGCAGTGAATATTCGGGACAGCATGGCTACACCTTC. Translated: CASSEYSGQHGYTF.

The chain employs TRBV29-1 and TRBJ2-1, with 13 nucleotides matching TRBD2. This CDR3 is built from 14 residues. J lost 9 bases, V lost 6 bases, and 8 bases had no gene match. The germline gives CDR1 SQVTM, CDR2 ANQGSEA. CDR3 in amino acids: CSVQGLAGVTEQFF. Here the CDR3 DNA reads TGCAGCGTCCAAGGACTAGCGGGAGTAACTGAGCAGTTCTTC.

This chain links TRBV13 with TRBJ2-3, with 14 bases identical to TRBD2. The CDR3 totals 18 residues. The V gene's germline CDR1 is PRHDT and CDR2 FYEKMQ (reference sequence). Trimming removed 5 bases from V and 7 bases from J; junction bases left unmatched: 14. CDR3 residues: CASSLPGLAGVLSNTQYF. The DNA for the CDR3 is TGTGCCAGCAGCCTCCCGGGACTAGCGGGAGTCCTTTCAAATACGCAGTATTTT. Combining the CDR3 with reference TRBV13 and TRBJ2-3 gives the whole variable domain AAGVIQSPRHLIKEKRETATLKCYPIPRHDTVYWYQQGPGQDPQFLISFYEKMQSDKGSIPDRFSAQQFSDYHSELNMSSLELGDSALYFCASSLPGLAGVLSNTQYFGPGTRLTVL.

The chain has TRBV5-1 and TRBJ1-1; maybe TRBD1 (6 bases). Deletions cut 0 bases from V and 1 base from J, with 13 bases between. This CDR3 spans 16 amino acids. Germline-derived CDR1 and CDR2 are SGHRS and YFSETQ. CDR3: CASSLEAGEGNTEAFF. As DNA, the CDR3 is TGCGCCAGCAGCTTGGAGGCAGGGGAGGGGAACACTGAAGCTTTCTTT.

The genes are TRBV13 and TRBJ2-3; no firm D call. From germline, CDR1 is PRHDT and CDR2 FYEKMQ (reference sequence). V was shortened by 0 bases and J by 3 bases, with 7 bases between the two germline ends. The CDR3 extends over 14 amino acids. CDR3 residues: CASSLGLLTDTQYF. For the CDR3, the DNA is TGTGCCAGCAGCTTAGGACTTCTGACAGATACGCAGTATTTT.